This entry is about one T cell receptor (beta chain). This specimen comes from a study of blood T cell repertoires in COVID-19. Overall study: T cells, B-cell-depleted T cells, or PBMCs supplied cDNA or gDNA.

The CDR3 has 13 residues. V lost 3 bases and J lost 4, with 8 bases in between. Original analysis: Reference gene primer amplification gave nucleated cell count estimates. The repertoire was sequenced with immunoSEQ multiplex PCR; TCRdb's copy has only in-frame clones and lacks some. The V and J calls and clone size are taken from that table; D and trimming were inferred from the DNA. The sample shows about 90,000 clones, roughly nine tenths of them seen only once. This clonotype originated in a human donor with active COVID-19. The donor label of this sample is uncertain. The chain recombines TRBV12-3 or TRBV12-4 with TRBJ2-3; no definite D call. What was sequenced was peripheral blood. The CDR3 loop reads CASSFRVADTQYF. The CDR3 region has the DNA TGTGCCAGCAGTTTCCGGGTGGCAGATACGCAGTATTTT.